Following are 30 T cell receptor beta chains from one sample sequenced in a study of blood T cell repertoires in COVID-19. Assay: immunoSEQ multiplex PCR; the TCRdb copy retains only in-frame clones and omits some. The table records under 250,000 clones, roughly 84% of them present only once. The sequenced material came from peripheral blood. Source of these receptors: a woman aged 25-40 years who had recovered from COVID-19.

The V and J genes are TRBV30 and TRBJ1-5; 7 bases line up with TRBD1. V shed 2 bases, J shed 0 bases, and the junction held 4 bases outside the gene matches. Germline CDR1 and CDR2: GTSNPN and SVGIG (reference sequence). The CDR3 loop spans 15 amino acids. The CDR3 protein is CAWSQGQYSNQPQHF. The CDR3 region has the DNA TGTGCCTGGAGTCAGGGACAGTATAGCAATCAGCCCCAGCATTTT.

This clone turned up a few times. V is TRBV7-9 and J is TRBJ2-1, with D tentatively TRBD1 (6 bases). With 7 bases removed from V and 10 bases from J, the gap between germline ends came to 14 bases. CDR1 is SEHNR, CDR2 FQNEAQ, per germline (reference sequence). This CDR3 has 12 residues. The CDR3 DNA reads TGTGCCAGCACCACGTCAGGGGTCGAGCAGTTCTTC. It codes for CASTTSGVEQFF. The variable domain in full, completed from reference TRBV7-9 and TRBJ2-1, reads DTGVSQNPRHKITKRGQNVTFRCDPISEHNRLYWYRQTLGQGPEFLTYFQNEAQLEKSRLLSDRFSAERPKGSFSTLEIQRTEQGDSAMYLCASTTSGVEQFFGPGTRLTVL.

This chain connects TRBV28 to TRBJ1-1; D possibly corresponds to TRBD1 (5 bases). CDR1 MDHEN and CDR2 SYDVKM come from the germline V gene. CDR3 length: 15 amino acids. Trimming took off 5 bases at V and 1 base at J, with 14 bases between the two ends. The DNA of the CDR3 is TGTGCCAGCAGTCCCCTCGGCGGGGGGAACACTGAAGCTTTCTTT. It encodes CASSPLGGGNTEAFF.

This rearrangement joins TRBV15 to TRBJ2-7; 13 bases fit TRBD2. Trimming at V came to 6 bases and at J to 3 bases, leaving 2 bases not matched to a gene. The CDR3 loop spans 14 amino acids. The germline gives CDR1 LNHNV, CDR2 YYDKDF (reference sequence). CDR3 loop: CATRTSGRSYEQYF. The CDR3 DNA follows: TGTGCCACCAGGACTAGCGGGAGGAGCTACGAGCAGTACTTC.

This clone was seen just once. The chain recombines TRBV6-6 with TRBJ1-2; D remains unclear. Germline lookup yields CDR1 MNHNY and CDR2 SVGAGI (reference sequence). V lost 6 bases to trimming and J lost 8 bases, with 13 bases between them. The CDR3 has 12 amino acids. The CDR3 region has the DNA TGTGCCAGCAGGCGGGAGAGCGGCGGCTACACCTTC. Translating it yields CASRRESGGYTF.

This clone was seen just once. The rearrangement links TRBV9 to TRBJ2-2, with a possible D match to TRBD1 (6 bases). The CDR3 has 16 residues. Germline values: CDR1 SGDLS, CDR2 YYNGEE. Trimming left V 1 base short and J 5 bases short, with 15 bases between. The CDR3 DNA follows: TGTGCCAGCAGCGTATCCGACAGGAGAGAAACCGGGGAGCTGTTTTTT. This encodes CASSVSDRRETGELFF.

The chain carries TRBV20-1 and TRBJ1-5; 11 nucleotides agree with TRBD1. The CDR3 length is 19 residues. V lost 6 bases, J lost 4 bases, and 20 bases stayed unmatched. In germline, CDR1 is DFQATT, CDR2 SNEGSKA (reference sequence). The CDR3 is CSASARDLGQGAWNQPQHF. CDR3 nucleotides: TGCAGTGCCAGTGCCCGTGACCTAGGACAGGGGGCCTGGAATCAGCCCCAGCATTTT.

The chain is built from TRBV27 and TRBJ2-7; maybe TRBD2 (6 bases). This CDR3 contains 14 residues. Looked up from germline, CDR1 is MNHEY and CDR2 is SMNVEV (reference sequence). Trimming cost V 7 bases and J 7 bases, with 20 bases left between them. DNA for the CDR3: TGTGCCAGCACCCGCGGGGCAGGCCTCGGGGAGCAGTACTTC. This translates into CASTRGAGLGEQYF.

The rearrangement links TRBV27 to TRBJ2-7; 13 nucleotides match TRBD2. CDR1 and CDR2 from the germline V gene are MNHEY and SMNVEV (reference sequence). The CDR3 sequence is 15 residues long. Trimming took 5 bases from V and 5 from J; bases not matched to a gene: 6. Written as DNA, the CDR3 is TGTGCCAGCAGTCCGCGGACTAGCGGGAGCCACGAGCAGTACTTC. It translates to CASSPRTSGSHEQYF.

CDR3 DNA: TGTGCCAGCAGCGTAGCGGGGATGGGCACTGAAGCTTTCTTT. It specifies CASSVAGMGTEAFF. The chain combines TRBV9 with TRBJ1-1; D not certain. The CDR3 totals 14 residues. Trimming removed 0 bases at V and 4 bases at J, with 10 bases between. CDR1 and CDR2 (germline): SGDLS, YYNGEE.

The chain uses TRBV18 and TRBJ2-1; the match to TRBD2 covers 9 bases. J was trimmed by 10 bases and V by 3 bases; bases with no gene match: 13. The CDR3 runs 16 residues. Germline V gives CDR1 KGHSH, CDR2 LQKENI. The CDR3 nucleotides read TGTGCCAGCTCACCCTTTTCGACTAGCGGTAGTGAAGAGCAGTTCTTC. It codes for CASSPFSTSGSEEQFF.

This clone was detected a few times. The chain recombines TRBV27 with TRBJ1-1; no reliable D call. CDR3 size: 13 residues. Trimming took 6 bases from V and 0 from J, leaving 8 bases between them. CDR1 MNHEY and CDR2 SMNVEV come from the germline V gene (reference sequence). The CDR3 sequence: CASSYGMNTEAFF. The CDR3 DNA reads as TGTGCCAGCAGCTACGGGATGAACACTGAAGCTTTCTTT.

The chain combines TRBV29-1 with TRBJ2-7; D ambiguous. V lost 3 bases, J lost 4 bases, and 7 bases lay in between. This CDR3 is 11 amino acids long. Germline V lookup: CDR1 SQVTM, CDR2 ANQGSEA. In DNA form, the CDR3 reads TGCAGCGTTGAGGCGGAATACGAGCAGTACTTC. Translating gives CSVEAEYEQYF.

This chain connects TRBV20-1 to TRBJ2-7; 7 bases map to TRBD1. The V gene's germline CDR1 is DFQATT and CDR2 SNEGSKA (reference sequence). J gave up 2 bases and V 3 bases, and 4 bases lay outside the gene matches. The CDR3 totals 13 residues. The CDR3, as DNA: TGCAGTGCTAGTCAAGACAGGGCCTACGAGCAGTACTTC. Protein product: CSASQDRAYEQYF.

CDR3 protein: CASSPPDRGLKSYEQYF. CDR3 sequence (DNA): TGTGCCAGCAGCCCCCCCGACAGGGGGCTAAAGTCCTACGAGCAGTACTTC. The rearrangement joins TRBV3-1 (or the pseudogene TRBV3-2) to TRBJ2-7, with 10 bases that match TRBD1. V lost 4 bases to trimming and J lost 1 base; unmatched junction nucleotides: 10. The germline V gene has CDR1 LGHDT and CDR2 YNNKEL (reference sequence). The CDR3 consists of 17 residues.

The chain combines TRBV18 with TRBJ2-3; D possibly corresponds to TRBD1 (5 bases). The CDR3 totals 15 residues. Germline lookup yields CDR1 KGHSH and CDR2 LQKENI. The germline V and J ends were trimmed by 1 base and 1 base, with 9 bases remaining between them. The CDR3 spells CASSPQGIGTDTQYF. Here the CDR3 DNA reads TGTGCCAGCTCACCACAGGGGATAGGCACAGATACGCAGTATTTT.

The V gene is TRBV30, the J gene TRBJ2-1; 8 positions agree with TRBD2. This CDR3 has 15 residues. After removal of 0 bases from V and 4 bases from J, the junction contained 5 bases not matched to a gene. CDR1 is GTSNPN, CDR2 SVGIG, per germline (reference sequence). In nucleotides, the CDR3 is TGTGCCTGGAGTGTCTCGGGAGGGGGTTACAATGAGCAGTTCTTC. This gives the protein CAWSVSGGGYNEQFF.

This clone is a singleton in its sample. CDR3 amino acids: CAWTMTGYEQYF. The CDR3 region has the DNA TGTGCCTGGACCATGACAGGCTACGAGCAGTACTTC. V gene TRBV30 combines with J gene TRBJ2-7; the D gene is possibly TRBD1 (6 bases). V dropped 4 bases and J dropped 3 bases, with 10 bases sitting between them. Looked up from germline, CDR1 is GTSNPN and CDR2 is SVGIG (reference sequence). This CDR3 spans 12 amino acids.

This chain joins TRBV28 and TRBJ2-3; 8 bases agree with TRBD2. The CDR3 totals 11 residues. Germline CDR1 is MDHEN and CDR2 is SYDVKM. Germline trimming cut 7 bases from V and 10 bases from J; bases unmatched to any gene: 4. For the CDR3, the DNA is TGTGCCAGCACCGCGGGGGGATCGCAGTATTTT. Its protein is CASTAGGSQYF.

The DNA for the CDR3 is TGTGCCAGCAGTTACTCGTCACAGCTTGGAAACACCATATATTTT. Its translation is CASSYSSQLGNTIYF. The chain couples TRBV6-5 to TRBJ1-3; D not resolved. CDR1 MNHEY and CDR2 SVGAGI come from the germline V gene. The CDR3 sequence is 15 residues long. V lost 0 bases to trimming and J lost 3 bases, with 9 bases between them.

The table lists this clone with a count of one. The gene calls are TRBV29-1 and TRBJ2-6, with 7 bases that match TRBD1. Trimming removed 6 bases from V and 2 bases from J; junction bases left unmatched: 1. The CDR3 has 13 amino acids. Looked up from germline, CDR1 is SQVTM and CDR2 is ANQGSEA. The CDR3 sequence: CSVGTAGANVLTF. The CDR3 nucleotides read TGCAGCGTGGGGACAGCTGGGGCCAACGTCCTGACTTTC.

This clone was recorded a few times. The V gene is TRBV20-1, the J gene TRBJ1-1, with TRBD1 as a possible D gene (5 bases). Trimming took off 6 bases at V and 7 bases at J, with 12 bases between the two ends. The germline V gene encodes CDR1 DFQATT and CDR2 SNEGSKA (reference sequence). The CDR3 extends over 11 amino acids. DNA of the CDR3: TGCAGTGCCCGGGGGGTTAGTGAAGCTTTCTTT. Residues: CSARGVSEAFF.

The chain is built from TRBV11-2 and TRBJ2-3, with a weak D call TRBD2 (5 bases). Deletions cut 2 bases from V and 1 base from J, with 7 bases between. The CDR3 length is 14 residues. The V gene's germline CDR1 is SGHAT and CDR2 FQNNGV. CDR3 DNA sequence: TGTGCCAGCAGCTTATTCGGGGGCACAGATACGCAGTATTTT. This sequence encodes CASSLFGGTDTQYF.

CDR3 bases: TGCGCCAGCAGCCTGACAGGGGCGGGCGAGCAGTACTTC. Protein: CASSLTGAGEQYF. V gene TRBV10-2 combines with J gene TRBJ2-7, with 8 bases lining up with TRBD1. Per germline, CDR1 WSHSY and CDR2 SAAADI. Trimming took 6 bases from V and 6 from J; bases not matched to a gene: 7. This CDR3 is built from 13 residues.

The chain joins TRBV5-5 to TRBJ1-6; D may be TRBD1 (5 bases). V gave up 2 bases and J gave up 3 bases, with 21 bases separating them. This CDR3 is built from 19 residues. CDR1 is SGHKS, CDR2 YYEKEE, per germline (reference sequence). CDR3 DNA sequence: TGTGCCAGCAGCTTCTCACCTCCGCAGGGTGCCTACTATAATTCACCCCTCCACTTT. Translating gives CASSFSPPQGAYYNSPLHF.

The CDR3 spells CAWSVASVNSNQPQHF. The CDR3 nucleotides read TGTGCCTGGAGTGTAGCATCGGTCAACAGCAATCAGCCCCAGCATTTT. The J gene is TRBJ1-5, the V gene TRBV30; no clear D gene. Germline CDR1 GTSNPN, CDR2 SVGIG (reference sequence). V lost 0 bases to trimming and J lost 1 base, with 13 bases between them. The CDR3 consists of 16 residues.

This chain uses TRBV7-2 with TRBJ2-1, with TRBD1 matching 7 bases. Germline V gene sequence: CDR1 SGHTA, CDR2 FQGNSA. With 5 bases clipped from V and 7 bases from J, the junction kept 5 bases outside the gene matches. The CDR3 totals 13 residues. CDR3 amino acids: CASSATGFNEQFF. CDR3 sequence (DNA): TGTGCCAGCAGCGCGACAGGGTTTAATGAGCAGTTCTTC.

The CDR3: CASNSDTIGDTQYF. The CDR3 bases are TGTGCCAGTAACTCGGACACTATCGGAGATACGCAGTATTTT. The chain couples TRBV19 to TRBJ2-3, with D perhaps TRBD1 (5 bases). The germline CDR1 and CDR2 sequences are LNHDA and SQIVND (reference sequence). Deletions cut 7 bases from V and 5 bases from J, with 16 bases between. The length of the CDR3 is 14 residues.

J is TRBJ2-7 and V is TRBV29-1, with TRBD1 identical over 9 bases. The J segment lost 1 base and the V segment lost 7 bases, leaving 8 bases of the junction unmatched. Germline V gene sequence: CDR1 SQVTM, CDR2 ANQGSEA. CDR3 size: 14 residues. The CDR3 here is CSARGTGFSYEQYF. The CDR3 coding sequence is TGCAGCGCCCGTGGGACAGGGTTTTCCTACGAGCAGTACTTC.

The chain carries TRBV18 and TRBJ2-1; perhaps TRBD1 as D (6 bases). V lost 1 base to trimming and J lost 0 bases, with 13 bases between them. The CDR3 consists of 17 residues. Germline CDR1 KGHSH, CDR2 LQKENI. The CDR3 reads CASSPHLRGSSYNEQFF. In DNA, the CDR3 is TGTGCCAGCTCACCACACCTCAGGGGAAGCTCCTACAATGAGCAGTTCTTC.